Reported below is one TCR beta chain. The antigen remains undetermined. The data were taken from a study of chemoradiotherapy in HPV16-positive cancers. At the level of the study: Two HPV16-positive patients' cells yielded candidate HPV-specific clones and common motifs. Findings and limits, study-wide: Better recurrence-free survival went with HPV-responsive T-cell expansion in HPV16-positive patients. During treatment, candidate HPV-specific clones and E7-related motifs expanded in tumor. The functional HPV-specific definition rests on just two HPV16-positive patients.

Here immunoSEQ multiplex PCR was the method, and the copy in TCRdb shows in-frame clones only, minus some. The top ten clones hold 4.5% to 5.5% of a sample with about 32,000 clones, approximately 90% of them seen once. Here the sequenced sample was blood, taken from a patient who underwent chemoradiotherapy. This receptor was taken from a human donor with HPV-associated anogenital cancer.

CDR3 region: CASSKGQGGYQPQHF. The DNA for the CDR3 is TGTGCCAGCAGCAAGGGACAGGGAGGGTATCAGCCCCAGCATTTT. The V gene is TRBV7-2, the J gene TRBJ1-5, with 9 bases matching TRBD1. Germline CDR1 SGHTA, CDR2 FQGNSA. Losses at the gene ends were 5 bases for V and 5 bases for J; bases not matched to a gene: 7. The CDR3 runs to 15 residues.